The next 24 T cell receptor beta chains were all read from a single sample in a study of vaccination effects on CD4 cells after COVID-19. The antigens of these receptors remain unknown. Pools of viral peptides were used by the ViraFEST assay to expand antigen-specific CD4+ T cells ahead of sequencing. With roughly 10 days of culture completed, CD4+ T cells were isolated. Prior SARS-CoV-2 infection was absent in the vaccine recipients, as shown by negative nucleocapsid antibodies. Measured with immunoSEQ multiplex PCR; TCRdb has only the in-frame clones, and not every one. The sample holds about 73,000 clones; over 70% are singletons and the top ten take over 9.5%. Sample: CD4+ T cells from PBMCs cultured with SARS-CoV-2 spike peptides, taken before COVID-19 vaccination. All receptors come from a human donor who received a COVID-19 vaccine.

The chain joins TRBV19 to TRBJ1-4, with D maybe TRBD1 (6 bases). Germline lookup yields CDR1 LNHDA and CDR2 SQIVND (reference sequence). V was cut by 3 bases and J by 4 bases, with 12 bases left in between. The CDR3 has 15 amino acids. CDR3 sequence reads: CASSMPTGLNEKLFF. The CDR3 coding sequence is TGTGCCAGTAGTATGCCGACAGGACTTAATGAAAAACTGTTTTTT. Full variable domain (rest looked up from reference TRBV19 and TRBJ1-4): DGGITQSPKYLFRKEGQNVTLSCEQNLNHDAMYWYRQDPGQGLRLIYYSQIVNDFQKGDIAEGYSVSREKKESFPLTVTSAQKNPTAFYLCASSMPTGLNEKLFFGSGTQLSVL.

V gene TRBV7-2 combines with J gene TRBJ1-1; D is undetermined. Trimming pared 6 bases from V and 4 bases from J, leaving 12 bases between. CDR1 is SGHTA, CDR2 FQGNSA, per germline. CDR3 length: 13 residues. CDR3 coding DNA: TGTGCCAGCAGTCAATATGAACCCACTGAAGCTTTCTTT. Amino acid sequence: CASSQYEPTEAFF.

The rearrangement links TRBV3-1 (or the pseudogene TRBV3-2) to TRBJ1-3; D uncertain. Germline CDR1 LGHDT, CDR2 YNNKEL (reference sequence). V was cut by 7 bases and J by 4 bases, with 8 bases left in between. The CDR3 spans 12 residues. Here the CDR3 DNA reads TGTGCCAGCACGAAGCCCGGAAACACCATATATTTT. Amino acid sequence: CASTKPGNTIYF.

The chain recombines TRBV5-1 with TRBJ2-1; a possible D gene is TRBD1 (5 bases). This CDR3 comprises 14 residues. From germline, CDR1 is SGHRS and CDR2 YFSETQ. V gave up 1 base and J gave up 5 bases, with 10 bases separating them. CDR3 sequence: CASSLPRVNNEQFF. CDR3 DNA sequence: TGCGCCAGCAGCTTGCCCAGGGTGAACAATGAGCAGTTCTTC.

The chain couples TRBV9 to TRBJ1-2, with 7 positions matching TRBD1. The germline CDR1 and CDR2 sequences are SGDLS and YYNGEE. V lost 6 bases to trimming and J lost 5 bases; unmatched junction nucleotides: 16. CDR3 length: 16 amino acids. The CDR3 spells CASTGGDGKGRYGYTF. In DNA form, the CDR3 reads TGTGCCAGCACAGGGGGAGACGGCAAGGGGAGGTATGGCTACACCTTC.

V usage is TRBV7-2 and J usage is TRBJ2-7, with D perhaps assigned TRBD1 or TRBD2 (6 bases each). Germline V lookup: CDR1 SGHTA, CDR2 FQGNSA. The CDR3 covers 17 residues. Trimming removed 1 base from V and 1 base from J, with 17 bases in between. The CDR3 sequence is CASSLGGMGGGSYEQYV. CDR3 nucleotide sequence: TGTGCCAGCAGCTTAGGGGGTATGGGGGGCGGATCCTACGAGCAGTACGTC.

The chain couples TRBV29-1 to TRBJ2-5; D may be TRBD2 (6 bases). CDR1 and CDR2 (germline): SQVTM, ANQGSEA. V lost 3 bases, J lost 5 bases, and 28 bases lay in between. This CDR3 is 18 amino acids long. CDR3: CSVDLRGRQRVAAETQYF. In nucleotides, the CDR3 is TGCAGCGTTGATCTACGAGGGAGGCAGCGGGTGGCTGCGGAGACCCAGTACTTC.

The chain has TRBV6-5 and TRBJ2-2, with D hard to call. Trimming removed 6 bases at V and 7 bases at J, with 9 bases between. The V gene's germline CDR1 is MNHEY and CDR2 SVGAGI. The CDR3 totals 12 residues. The CDR3 sequence: CASRQYGGELFF. The DNA for the CDR3 is TGTGCCAGCAGGCAATACGGCGGGGAGCTGTTTTTT.

This rearrangement joins TRBV19 to TRBJ1-2; D is unclear. Trimming shortened V by 7 bases and J by 7 bases, and 22 bases separated the two germline ends. The CDR3 is 15 residues long. Germline V gene data show CDR1 as LNHDA and CDR2 as SQIVND (reference sequence). The CDR3 DNA follows: TGTGCCAGTACCACTCAAAGAGAGGGAATAGGTGGCTACACCTTC. Protein product: CASTTQREGIGGYTF.

The V and J genes are TRBV19 and TRBJ1-5; D unclear. The germline gives CDR1 LNHDA, CDR2 SQIVND (reference sequence). The CDR3 length is 13 residues. Trimming took 5 bases from V and 9 from J, leaving 14 bases between them. In nucleotides, the CDR3 is TGTGCCAGTAGTTCCCGATCCCCTGGGCCCCAGCATTTT. This translates into CASSSRSPGPQHF.

V and J are TRBV4-1 and TRBJ2-5; 14 nucleotides agree with TRBD2. This CDR3 has 18 amino acids. Germline CDR1 reads MGHRA; CDR2 reads YSYEKL. V lost 4 bases, J lost 1 base, and 8 bases stayed unmatched. CDR3 coding DNA: TGCGCCAGCAGCCTGCTAATCGGGACTAGCGGGGGCCAAGAGACCCAGTACTTC. It encodes CASSLLIGTSGGQETQYF.

The rearrangement joins TRBV6-5 to TRBJ2-7, with 8 bases identical to TRBD2. Trimming took 6 bases from V and 3 from J; bases not matched to a gene: 7. Per the germline V gene, CDR1 is MNHEY and CDR2 is SVGAGI. The CDR3 runs to 14 residues. DNA of the CDR3: TGTGCCAGCAGAGTGGCGGGGGGCCACTACGAGCAGTACGTC. As protein: CASRVAGGHYEQYV.

The rearrangement uses TRBV12-3 or TRBV12-4 and TRBJ2-2; 7 bases are a match to TRBD1. The CDR3 totals 13 residues. J was trimmed by 6 bases and V by 7 bases; bases with no gene match: 5. In DNA form, the CDR3 reads TGTGCCAGCATAACAGGGGTCCCCGGGGAGCTGTTTTTT. As protein: CASITGVPGELFF.

This chain connects TRBV24-1 to TRBJ2-3; possibly TRBD1 or TRBD2 for D (5 bases each). Germline lookup yields CDR1 KGHDR and CDR2 SFDVKD. Trimming shortened V by 5 bases and J by 0 bases, and 17 bases separated the two germline ends. This CDR3 contains 17 residues. The CDR3 protein is CATSVAGTPASTDTQYF. CDR3 DNA: TGTGCCACCAGTGTCGCTGGGACCCCGGCGAGCACAGATACGCAGTATTTT.

Notes on this clone: Germline is not matched at one junction end, which may reflect a read error. The J gene is TRBJ2-5, the V gene TRBV3-1 (or the pseudogene TRBV3-2); D unresolved. Germline V gene data show CDR1 as LGHDT and CDR2 as YNNKEL (reference sequence). This CDR3 has 14 residues. CDR3 sequence reads: CASSQRTAQETQYF. The CDR3 DNA follows: TGTGCCAGTAGCCAAAGGACGGCACAAGAGACCCAGTACTTC.

CDR3 sequence (DNA): TGCAGTGCCCAGAGGACAGATACGCAGTATTTT. It specifies CSAQRTDTQYF. The chain joins TRBV20-1 to TRBJ2-3; D is unclear. Germline V gives CDR1 DFQATT, CDR2 SNEGSKA (reference sequence). CDR3 length: 11 residues. The V end was cut by 6 bases, the J end by 3 bases, with 7 bases between.

A single count supports this clone. The gene calls are TRBV18 and TRBJ2-3; maybe TRBD2 (5 bases). This CDR3 contains 16 residues. Germline CDR1 reads KGHSH; CDR2 reads LQKENI. Trimming left V 3 bases short and J 2 bases short, with 15 bases between. For the CDR3, the DNA is TGTGCCAGCTCACCTAAACTAGACGGATACACAGATACGCAGTATTTT. It encodes CASSPKLDGYTDTQYF.

The chain uses TRBV24-1 and TRBJ2-3; D is possibly TRBD1 (5 bases). This CDR3 spans 15 amino acids. The germline V gene has CDR1 KGHDR and CDR2 SFDVKD. V gave up 4 bases and J gave up 4 bases, with 14 bases separating them. The CDR3 DNA reads TGTGCCACCAGTGAGCCAGGGAAGACAGCAGATACGCAGTATTTT. Translation: CATSEPGKTADTQYF.

This clone has a single count. The genes are TRBV15 and TRBJ1-1; TRBD1 might be the D (5 bases). The CDR3 spans 11 residues. V lost 10 bases and J 5 bases, leaving 11 bases between the germline ends. CDR1 is LNHNV and CDR2 is YYDKDF in the germline V gene (reference sequence). The CDR3 reads CAIPQGTEAFF. The CDR3 nucleotides are TGTGCCATACCCCAGGGAACTGAAGCTTTCTTT. The entire variable domain, with the rest obtained from reference TRBV15 and TRBJ1-1, is as follows: DAMVIQNPRYQVTQFGKPVTLSCSQTLNHNVMYWYQQKSSQAPKLLFHYYDKDFNNEADTPDNFQSRRPNTSFCFLDIRSPGLGDTAMYLCAIPQGTEAFFGQGTRLTVV.

The CDR3 DNA is TGTGCCAGCAGGAGACAGGGGGCAGCTAATGAAAAACTGTTTTTT. This gives the protein CASRRQGAANEKLFF. The rearrangement joins TRBV2 to TRBJ1-4; 10 bases agree with TRBD1. Germline-derived CDR1 and CDR2 are SNHLY and FYNNEI. This CDR3 contains 15 residues. After removal of 6 bases from V and 3 bases from J, the junction contained 4 bases not matched to a gene.

This clone showed up just a few times. This chain links TRBV24-1 with TRBJ1-5, with unresolved D. Germline V gene lookup returns CDR1 KGHDR and CDR2 SFDVKD. V was cut by 3 bases and J by 0 bases, with 23 bases left in between. This CDR3 spans 20 amino acids. The CDR3 DNA follows: TGTGCCACCAGTGATCCACCCACTTCGAGGGCTCTATCTAGCAATCAGCCCCAGCATTTT. It translates to CATSDPPTSRALSSNQPQHF.

The chain carries TRBV6-5 and TRBJ2-1; D is unclear. The CDR3 runs to 14 residues. Germline CDR1 reads MNHEY; CDR2 reads SVGAGI. Deletions cut 6 bases from V and 2 bases from J, with 11 bases between. CDR3 loop: CASRTLNAYNEQFF. CDR3 sequence (DNA): TGTGCCAGCAGAACGCTTAACGCCTACAATGAGCAGTTCTTC.

The rearrangement uses TRBV11-2 and TRBJ1-2; TRBD1 aligns across 7 bases. Germline V gene lookup returns CDR1 SGHAT and CDR2 FQNNGV. The V and J ends lost 1 base and 5 bases, in that order; junction bases with no gene match: 1. The CDR3 covers 13 residues. CDR3 DNA: TGTGCCAGCAGCTTAGGGGACAGTTATGGCTACACCTTC. Translating gives CASSLGDSYGYTF. The full variable domain, its missing parts supplied by reference TRBV11-2 and TRBJ1-2, is EAGVAQSPRYKIIEKRQSVAFWCNPISGHATLYWYQQILGQGPKLLIQFQNNGVVDDSQLPKDRFSAERLKGVDSTLKIQPAKLEDSAVYLCASSLGDSYGYTFGSGTRLTVV.

The chain has TRBV6-1 and TRBJ1-2; TRBD1 matches 7 bases. CDR3 size: 15 residues. Germline-derived CDR1 and CDR2 are MNHNS and SASEGT. V shed 3 bases, J shed 1 base, and the junction held 5 bases outside the gene matches. This CDR3 reads CASSDPGQNNYGYTF. As DNA, the CDR3 is TGTGCCAGCAGTGACCCGGGACAGAATAACTATGGCTACACCTTC.